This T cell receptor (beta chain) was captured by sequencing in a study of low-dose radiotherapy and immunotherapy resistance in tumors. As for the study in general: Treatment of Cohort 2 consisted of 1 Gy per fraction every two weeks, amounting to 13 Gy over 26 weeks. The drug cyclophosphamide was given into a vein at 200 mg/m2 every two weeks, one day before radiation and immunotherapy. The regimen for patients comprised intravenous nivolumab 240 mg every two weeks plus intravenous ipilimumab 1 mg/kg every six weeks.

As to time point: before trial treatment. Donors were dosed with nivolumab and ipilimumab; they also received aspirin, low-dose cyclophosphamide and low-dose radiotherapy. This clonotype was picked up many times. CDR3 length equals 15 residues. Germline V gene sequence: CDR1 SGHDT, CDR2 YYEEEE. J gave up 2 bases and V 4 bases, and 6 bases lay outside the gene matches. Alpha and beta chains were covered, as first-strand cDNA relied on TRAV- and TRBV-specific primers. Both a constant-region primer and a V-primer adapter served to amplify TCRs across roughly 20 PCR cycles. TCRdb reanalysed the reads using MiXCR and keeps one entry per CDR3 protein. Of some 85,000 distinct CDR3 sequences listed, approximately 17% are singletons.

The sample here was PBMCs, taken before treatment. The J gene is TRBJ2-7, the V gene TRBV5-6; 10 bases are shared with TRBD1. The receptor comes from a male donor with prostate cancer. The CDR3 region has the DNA TGTGCCAGCAGCCCGACAGGGGGCGAAGCCTACGAGCAGTACTTC. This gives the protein CASSPTGGEAYEQYF.